This T cell receptor beta chain was sequenced during a study of shared clonotypes between healthy human individuals. Measured with immunoSEQ multiplex PCR; TCRdb has only the in-frame clones, and not every one. This table has some 95,000 clones, roughly two thirds appearing once. V dropped 5 bases and J dropped 9 bases, with 20 bases sitting between them. Germline assignment: CDR1 SGHTA and CDR2 FQGTGA. The CDR3 has 15 residues. Material for sequencing was memory CD8+ T cells sorted from blood. Subset: CD45RO+ cells pooled with CCR7-negative TemRA cells. This chain links TRBV7-3 with TRBJ2-1; D might be TRBD2 (5 bases). This TCR was sampled from a man younger than 40 in good health. The CDR3 DNA sequence: TGTGCCAGCAGCCCGGATCCAAGGACTGTGGGTGAGCAGTTCTTC. Translating gives CASSPDPRTVGEQFF.